This TCR beta chain derives from a study of blood T cell repertoires in COVID-19. Turning to the study itself: The United States, Italy and Spain were the sources of the acute and convalescent COVID-19 samples. T cells, B-cell-depleted T cells, or PBMCs provided the cDNA or gDNA that served as material.

Germline V lookup: CDR1 SQVTM, CDR2 ANQGSEA. Unmatched junction bases numbered 2, after V lost 6 bases and J lost 7 bases. The CDR3 is 13 residues long. Original analysis: Estimation of nucleated cell counts was performed using reference gene primer amplification. Generated by immunoSEQ multiplex PCR, the TCRdb table keeps only in-frame clones and is missing some. That table gives V, J and clone size, and the DNA gave D and trimming. The sample contains some 31,000 clones, around 86% of which appear only once. V usage is TRBV29-1 and J usage is TRBJ1-6, with 11 positions matching TRBD1. What was sequenced was peripheral blood. The sequence derives from an older woman with active COVID-19. In DNA, the CDR3 is TGCAGCGTGGGGACAGGGGGGAATTCACCCCTCCACTTT. Its translation: CSVGTGGNSPLHF.